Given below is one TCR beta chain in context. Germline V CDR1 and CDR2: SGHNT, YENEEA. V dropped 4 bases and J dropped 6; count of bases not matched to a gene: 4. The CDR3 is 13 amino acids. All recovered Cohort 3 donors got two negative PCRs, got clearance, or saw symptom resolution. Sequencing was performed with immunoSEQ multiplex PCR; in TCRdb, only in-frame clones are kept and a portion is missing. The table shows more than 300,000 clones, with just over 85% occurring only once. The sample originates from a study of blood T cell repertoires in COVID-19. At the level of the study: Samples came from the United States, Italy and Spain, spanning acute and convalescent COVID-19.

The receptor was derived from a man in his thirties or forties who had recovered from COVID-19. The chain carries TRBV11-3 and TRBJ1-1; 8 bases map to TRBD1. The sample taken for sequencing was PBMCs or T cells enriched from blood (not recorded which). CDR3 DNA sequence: TGTGCCAGCAGCTCCGTCAGGGGGCCTGAAGCTTTCTTT. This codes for CASSSVRGPEAFF.